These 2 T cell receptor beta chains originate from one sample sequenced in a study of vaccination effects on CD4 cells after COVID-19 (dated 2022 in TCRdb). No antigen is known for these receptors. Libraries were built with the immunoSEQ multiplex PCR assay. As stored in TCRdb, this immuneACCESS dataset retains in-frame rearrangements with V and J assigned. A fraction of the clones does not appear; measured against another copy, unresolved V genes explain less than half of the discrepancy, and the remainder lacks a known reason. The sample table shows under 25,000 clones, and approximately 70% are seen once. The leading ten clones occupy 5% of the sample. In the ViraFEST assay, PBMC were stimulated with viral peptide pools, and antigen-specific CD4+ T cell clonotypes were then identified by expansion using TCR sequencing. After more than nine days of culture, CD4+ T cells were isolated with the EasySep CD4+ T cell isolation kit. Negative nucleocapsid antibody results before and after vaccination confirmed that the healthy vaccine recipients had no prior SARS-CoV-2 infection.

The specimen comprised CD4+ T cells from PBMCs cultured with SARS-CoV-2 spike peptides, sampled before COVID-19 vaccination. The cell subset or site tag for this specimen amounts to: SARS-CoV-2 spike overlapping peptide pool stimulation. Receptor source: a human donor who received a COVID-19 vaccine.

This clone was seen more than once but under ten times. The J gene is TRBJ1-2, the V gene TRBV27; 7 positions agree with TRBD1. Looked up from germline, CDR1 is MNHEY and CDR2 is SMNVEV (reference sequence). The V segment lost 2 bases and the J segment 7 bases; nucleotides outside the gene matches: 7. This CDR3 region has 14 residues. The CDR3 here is CASSLKGAGRGYTF. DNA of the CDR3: TGTGCCAGCAGTTTAAAGGGGGCGGGTCGTGGCTACACCTTC.

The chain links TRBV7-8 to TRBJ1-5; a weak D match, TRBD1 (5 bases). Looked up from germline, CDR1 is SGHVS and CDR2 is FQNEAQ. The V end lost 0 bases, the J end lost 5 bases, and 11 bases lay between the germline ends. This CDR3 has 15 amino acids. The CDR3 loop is CASSLARGGYQPQHF. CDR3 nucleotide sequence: TGTGCCAGCAGCTTAGCTCGGGGGGGTTATCAGCCCCAGCATTTT.